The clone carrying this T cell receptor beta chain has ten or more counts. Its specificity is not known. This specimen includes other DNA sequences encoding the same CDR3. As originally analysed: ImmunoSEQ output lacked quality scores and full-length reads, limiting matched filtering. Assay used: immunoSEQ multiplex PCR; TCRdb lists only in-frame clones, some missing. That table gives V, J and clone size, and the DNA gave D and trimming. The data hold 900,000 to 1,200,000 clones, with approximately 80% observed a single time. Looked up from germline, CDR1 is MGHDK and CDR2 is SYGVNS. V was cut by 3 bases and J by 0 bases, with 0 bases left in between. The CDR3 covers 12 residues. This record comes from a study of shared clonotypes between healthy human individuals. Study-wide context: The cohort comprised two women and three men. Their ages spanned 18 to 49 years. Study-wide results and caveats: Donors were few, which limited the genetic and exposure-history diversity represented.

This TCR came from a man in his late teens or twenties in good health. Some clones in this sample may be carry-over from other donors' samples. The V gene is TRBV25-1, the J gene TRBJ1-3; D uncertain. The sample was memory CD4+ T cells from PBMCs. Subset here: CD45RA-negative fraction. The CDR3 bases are TGTGCCAGCAGTGACTCTGGAAACACCATATATTTT. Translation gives CASSDSGNTIYF.